Below, 5 T cell receptor beta chains from the same sample are listed, as sequenced in a study of blood T cells in healthy people across ages. The authors ran a second PCR of roughly 6 to 12 cycles using a sample-barcoded 5' primer and a J-beta primer mix. TCRdb independently ran MiXCR on the 5' RACE reads; one entry per CDR3 protein. The sample shows 450,000 to 600,000 distinct CDR3 sequences, about 26% of them seen only once. These data also featured in a second study, about T cells of mothers and their children.

The sample taken for sequencing was blood. All receptors come from a boy aged 2-15 years in good health.

The chain carries TRBV6-1 and TRBJ2-4, with D hard to call. The CDR3 consists of 15 residues. Germline V gene lookup returns CDR1 MNHNS and CDR2 SASEGT. The germline V and J ends were trimmed by 3 bases and 0 bases, with 9 bases remaining between them. The CDR3 here is CASSDITLAKNIQYF. DNA of the CDR3: TGTGCCAGCAGTGATATTACGTTAGCCAAAAACATTCAGTACTTC.

In its sample, this clonotype was seen a few times. The CDR3 is CASSRSRNEKLFF. The DNA for the CDR3 is TGTGCCAGCTCACGAAGCAGAAATGAAAAACTGTTTTTT. The chain employs TRBV18 and TRBJ1-4; D remains unclear. V lost 4 bases and J 5 bases, leaving 8 bases between the germline ends. Germline V lookup: CDR1 KGHSH, CDR2 LQKENI. The CDR3 runs to 13 residues.

There are a few counts of this clonotype. The chain links TRBV6-1 to TRBJ2-7; 10 nucleotides agree with TRBD1. Germline trimming cut 6 bases from V and 3 bases from J; bases unmatched to any gene: 5. Germline V lookup: CDR1 MNHNS, CDR2 SASEGT. This CDR3 is built from 14 residues. The CDR3 here is CASSPGQGRYEQYF. The CDR3 DNA reads TGTGCCAGCAGCCCGGGACAGGGGCGCTACGAGCAGTACTTC.

The chain carries TRBV7-2 and TRBJ1-5; 11 bases are a match to TRBD1. Germline V gives CDR1 SGHTA, CDR2 FQGNSA. The CDR3 sequence is 17 residues long. Trimming took 4 bases from V and 3 from J; bases not matched to a gene: 8. The CDR3 DNA reads TGTGCCAGCAGCTCTTGGCCCGGACAGGGGGCCAATCAGCCCCAGCATTTT. It is translated as CASSSWPGQGANQPQHF.

This rearrangement joins TRBV10-3 to TRBJ2-5, with 9 bases identical to TRBD2. Gene TRBJ2-1 matches the end of the DNA better, so the J call may be wrong. Germline CDR1 ENHRY, CDR2 SYGVKD. The CDR3 has 15 residues. The CDR3 nucleotides read TGTGCCATCAGTGAGGGCGGGAGGGCCGTCGGTGAGCAGTTCTTC. Translation: CAISEGGRAVGEQFF.